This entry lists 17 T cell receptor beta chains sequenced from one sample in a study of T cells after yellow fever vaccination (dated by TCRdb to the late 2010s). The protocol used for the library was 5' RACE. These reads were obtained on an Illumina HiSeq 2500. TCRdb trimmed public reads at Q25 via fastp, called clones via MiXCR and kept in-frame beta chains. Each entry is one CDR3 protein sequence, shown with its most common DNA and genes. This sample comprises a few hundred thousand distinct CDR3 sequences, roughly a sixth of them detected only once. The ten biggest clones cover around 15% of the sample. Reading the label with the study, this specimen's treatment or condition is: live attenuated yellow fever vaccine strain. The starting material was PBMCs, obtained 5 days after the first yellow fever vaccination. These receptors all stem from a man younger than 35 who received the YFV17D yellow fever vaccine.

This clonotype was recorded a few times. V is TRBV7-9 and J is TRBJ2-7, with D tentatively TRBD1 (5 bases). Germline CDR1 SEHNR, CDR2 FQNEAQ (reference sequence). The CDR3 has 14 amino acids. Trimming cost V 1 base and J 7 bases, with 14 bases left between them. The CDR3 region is CASSLEDSAWEQYV. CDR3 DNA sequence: TGTGCCAGCAGCTTAGAAGACAGCGCGTGGGAGCAGTACGTC.

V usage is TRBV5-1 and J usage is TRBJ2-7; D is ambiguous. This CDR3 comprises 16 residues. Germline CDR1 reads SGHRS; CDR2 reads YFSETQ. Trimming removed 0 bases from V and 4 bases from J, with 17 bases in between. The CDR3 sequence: CASSLGRTTTGYEQYF. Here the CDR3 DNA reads TGCGCCAGCAGCTTGGGCCGGACGACAACGGGTTACGAGCAGTACTTC.

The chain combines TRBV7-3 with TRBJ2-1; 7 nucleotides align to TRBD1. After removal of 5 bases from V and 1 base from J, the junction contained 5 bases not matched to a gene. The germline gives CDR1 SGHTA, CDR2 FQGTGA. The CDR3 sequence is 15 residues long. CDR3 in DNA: TGTGCCAGCAGCGCCCAACAGGGGTCCTACAATGAGCAGTTCTTC. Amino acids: CASSAQQGSYNEQFF.

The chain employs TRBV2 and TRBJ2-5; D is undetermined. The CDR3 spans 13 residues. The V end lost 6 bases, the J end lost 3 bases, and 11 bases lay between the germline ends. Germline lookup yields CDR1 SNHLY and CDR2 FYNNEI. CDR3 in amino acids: CASRVGREETQYF. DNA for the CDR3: TGTGCCAGCAGGGTCGGCCGGGAAGAGACCCAGTACTTC.

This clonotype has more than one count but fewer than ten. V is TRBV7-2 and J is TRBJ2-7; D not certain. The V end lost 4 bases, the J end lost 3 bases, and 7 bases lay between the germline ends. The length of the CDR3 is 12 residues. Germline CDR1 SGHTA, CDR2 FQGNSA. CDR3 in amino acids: CASSSFYYEQYF. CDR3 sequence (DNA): TGTGCCAGCAGCTCCTTTTACTACGAGCAGTACTTC. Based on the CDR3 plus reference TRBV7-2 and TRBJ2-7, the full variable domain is GAGVSQSPSNKVTEKGKDVELRCDPISGHTALYWYRQSLGQGLEFLIYFQGNSAPDKSGLPSDRFSAERTGGSVSTLTIQRTQQEDSAVYLCASSSFYYEQYFGPGTRLTVT.

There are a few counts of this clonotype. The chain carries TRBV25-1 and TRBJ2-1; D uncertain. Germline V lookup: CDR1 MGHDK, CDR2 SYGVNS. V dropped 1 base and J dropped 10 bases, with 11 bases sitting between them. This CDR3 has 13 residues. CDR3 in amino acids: CASSESTFLEQFF. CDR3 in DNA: TGTGCCAGCAGTGAATCCACTTTTCTAGAGCAGTTCTTC.

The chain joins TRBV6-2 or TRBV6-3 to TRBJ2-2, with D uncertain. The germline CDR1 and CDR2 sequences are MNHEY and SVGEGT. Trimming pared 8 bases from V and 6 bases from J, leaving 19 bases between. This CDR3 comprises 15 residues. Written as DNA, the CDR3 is TGTGCCAGCGGAGACGGAAATCATCAAGCCGGGGAGCTGTTTTTT. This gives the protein CASGDGNHQAGELFF.

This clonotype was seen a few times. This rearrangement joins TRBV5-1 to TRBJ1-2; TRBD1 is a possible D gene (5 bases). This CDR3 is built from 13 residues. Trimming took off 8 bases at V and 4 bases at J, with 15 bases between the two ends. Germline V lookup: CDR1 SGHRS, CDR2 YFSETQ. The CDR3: CASTREGAYGYTF. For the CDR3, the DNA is TGCGCCAGTACCAGGGAGGGTGCCTATGGCTACACCTTC.

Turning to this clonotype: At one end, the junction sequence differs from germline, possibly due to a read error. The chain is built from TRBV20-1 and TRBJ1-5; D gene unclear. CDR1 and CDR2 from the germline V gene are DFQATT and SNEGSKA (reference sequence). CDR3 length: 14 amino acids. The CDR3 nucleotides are TGCAGTGCTATGAGACCCAGTAGCGATCAGCCCCAGCATTTT. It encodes CSAMRPSSDQPQHF.

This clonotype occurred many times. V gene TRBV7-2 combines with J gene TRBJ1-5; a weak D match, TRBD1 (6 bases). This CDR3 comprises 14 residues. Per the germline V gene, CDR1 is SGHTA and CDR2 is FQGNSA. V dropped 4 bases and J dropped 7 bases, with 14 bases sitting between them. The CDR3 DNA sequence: TGTGCCAGCAGCTACGATGGGGGCCGGCAGCCCCAGCATTTT. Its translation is CASSYDGGRQPQHF.

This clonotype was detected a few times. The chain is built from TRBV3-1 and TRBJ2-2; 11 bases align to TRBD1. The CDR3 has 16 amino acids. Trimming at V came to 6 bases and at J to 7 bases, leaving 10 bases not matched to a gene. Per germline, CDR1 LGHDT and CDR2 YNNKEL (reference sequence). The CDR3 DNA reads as TGTGCCAGCAGTTCAATAGGGACAGGGGGGATCGGGGAGCTGTTTTTT. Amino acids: CASSSIGTGGIGELFF. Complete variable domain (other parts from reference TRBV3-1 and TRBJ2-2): DTAVSQTPKYLVTQMGNDKSIKCEQNLGHDTMYWYKQDSKKFLKIMFSYNNKELIINETVPNRFSPKSPDKAHLNLHINSLELGDSAVYFCASSSIGTGGIGELFFGEGSRLTVL.

The CDR3 DNA reads TGCAGTGCTAGGGCAGGGACCGGAAACACCATATATTTT. Translated: CSARAGTGNTIYF. The rearrangement joins TRBV20-1 to TRBJ1-3; a possible D gene is TRBD1 (5 bases). The germline CDR1 and CDR2 sequences are DFQATT and SNEGSKA (reference sequence). The ends were cut back, 3 bases at V and 4 bases at J, with 10 bases in the middle. This CDR3 contains 13 residues.

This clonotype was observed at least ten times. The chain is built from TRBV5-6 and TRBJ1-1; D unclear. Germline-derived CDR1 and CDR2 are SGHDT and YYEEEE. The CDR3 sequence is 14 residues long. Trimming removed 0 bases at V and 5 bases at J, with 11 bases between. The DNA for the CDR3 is TGTGCCAGCAGCTTGGGGTCCCCGGGGACTGAAGCTTTCTTT. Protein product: CASSLGSPGTEAFF.

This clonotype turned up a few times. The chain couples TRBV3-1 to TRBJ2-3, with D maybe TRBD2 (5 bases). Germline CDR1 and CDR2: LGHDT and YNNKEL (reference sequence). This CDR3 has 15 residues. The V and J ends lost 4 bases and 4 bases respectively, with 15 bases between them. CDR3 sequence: CASSPRERLADTQYF. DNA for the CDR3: TGTGCCAGCAGCCCACGGGAACGGTTGGCAGATACGCAGTATTTT.

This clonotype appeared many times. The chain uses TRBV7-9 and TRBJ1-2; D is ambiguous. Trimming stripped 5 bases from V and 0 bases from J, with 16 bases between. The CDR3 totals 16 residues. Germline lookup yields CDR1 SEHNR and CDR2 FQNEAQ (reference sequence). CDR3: CASSLNSRSTNYGYTF. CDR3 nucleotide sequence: TGTGCCAGCAGCCTTAACTCCAGGAGTACTAACTATGGCTACACCTTC.

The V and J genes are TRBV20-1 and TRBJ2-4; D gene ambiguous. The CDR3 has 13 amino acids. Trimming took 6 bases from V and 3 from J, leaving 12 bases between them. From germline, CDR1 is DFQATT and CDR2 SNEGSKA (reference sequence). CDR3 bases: TGCAGTGCCCGAACAGTGGACAAAAACATTCAGTACTTC. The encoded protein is CSARTVDKNIQYF.

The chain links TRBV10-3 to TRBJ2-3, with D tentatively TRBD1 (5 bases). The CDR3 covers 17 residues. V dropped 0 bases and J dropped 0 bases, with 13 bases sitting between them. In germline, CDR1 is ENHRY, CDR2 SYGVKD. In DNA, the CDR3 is TGTGCCATCAGTGAGTCTGGGGCCGAACCTAGCACAGATACGCAGTATTTT. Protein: CAISESGAEPSTDTQYF.